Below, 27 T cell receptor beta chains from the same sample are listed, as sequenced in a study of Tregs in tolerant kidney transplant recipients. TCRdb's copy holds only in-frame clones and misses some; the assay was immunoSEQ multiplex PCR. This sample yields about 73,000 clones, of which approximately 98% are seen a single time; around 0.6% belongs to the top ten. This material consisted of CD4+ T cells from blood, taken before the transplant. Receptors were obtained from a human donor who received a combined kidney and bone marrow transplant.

The CDR3 spells CASSLPGEEQYF. The CDR3 DNA reads TGCGCCAGCAGCTTACCAGGGGAAGAGCAGTACTTC. The V call is TRBV5-1, the J call TRBJ2-7; D might be TRBD1 (6 bases). The V and J ends lost 2 bases and 7 bases respectively, with 10 bases between them. This CDR3 contains 12 residues. Germline loops: CDR1 SGHRS, CDR2 YFSETQ.

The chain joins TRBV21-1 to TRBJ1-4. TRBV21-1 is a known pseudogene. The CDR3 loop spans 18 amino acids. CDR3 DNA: TGTGCCAGCAGCAAAGTATGGCCTTTAGGAGACACTAATGAAAAACTGTTTTTT. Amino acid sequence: CASSKVWPLGDTNEKLFF.

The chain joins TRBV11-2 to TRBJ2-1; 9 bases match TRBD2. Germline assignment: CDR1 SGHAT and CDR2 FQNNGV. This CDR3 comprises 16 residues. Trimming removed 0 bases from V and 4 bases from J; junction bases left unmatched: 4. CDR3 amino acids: CASSLDSGGLYNEQFF. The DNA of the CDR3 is TGTGCCAGCAGCTTAGATAGCGGGGGCTTGTACAATGAGCAGTTCTTC. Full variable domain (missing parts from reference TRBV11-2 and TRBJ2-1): EAGVAQSPRYKIIEKRQSVAFWCNPISGHATLYWYQQILGQGPKLLIQFQNNGVVDDSQLPKDRFSAERLKGVDSTLKIQPAKLEDSAVYLCASSLDSGGLYNEQFFGPGTRLTVL.

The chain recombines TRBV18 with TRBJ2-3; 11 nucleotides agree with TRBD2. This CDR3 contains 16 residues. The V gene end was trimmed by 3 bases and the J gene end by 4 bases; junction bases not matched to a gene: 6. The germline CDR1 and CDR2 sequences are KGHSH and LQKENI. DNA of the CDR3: TGTGCCAGCTCACCTAATCTAGCGGGAGGAGCAGATACGCAGTATTTT. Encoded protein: CASSPNLAGGADTQYF.

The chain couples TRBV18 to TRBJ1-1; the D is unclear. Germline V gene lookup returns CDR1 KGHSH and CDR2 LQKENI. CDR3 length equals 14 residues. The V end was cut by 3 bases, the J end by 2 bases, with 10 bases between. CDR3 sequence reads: CASSPREANTEAFF. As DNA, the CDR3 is TGTGCCAGCTCACCCCGGGAGGCAAACACTGAAGCTTTCTTT.

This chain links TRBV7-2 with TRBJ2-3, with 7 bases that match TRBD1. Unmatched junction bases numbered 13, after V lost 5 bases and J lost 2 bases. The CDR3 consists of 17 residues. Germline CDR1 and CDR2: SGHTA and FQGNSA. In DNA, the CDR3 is TGTGCCAGCAGCCAGACTGAAAGGGGGCAGATCACAGATACGCAGTATTTT. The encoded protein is CASSQTERGQITDTQYF.

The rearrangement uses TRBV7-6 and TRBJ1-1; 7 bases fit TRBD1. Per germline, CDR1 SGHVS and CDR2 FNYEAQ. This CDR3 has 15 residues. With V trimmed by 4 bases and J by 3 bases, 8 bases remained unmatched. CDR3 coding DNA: TGTGCCAGCAGCTCCGGACAGGAACCCTACACTGAAGCTTTCTTT. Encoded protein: CASSSGQEPYTEAFF.

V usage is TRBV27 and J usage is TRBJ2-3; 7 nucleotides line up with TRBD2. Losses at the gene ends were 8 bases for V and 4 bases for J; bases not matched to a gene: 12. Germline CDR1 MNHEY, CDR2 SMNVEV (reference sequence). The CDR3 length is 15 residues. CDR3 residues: CASALTSLISDTQYF. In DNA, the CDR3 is TGTGCCAGCGCCTTGACTAGCCTCATCTCAGATACGCAGTATTTT.

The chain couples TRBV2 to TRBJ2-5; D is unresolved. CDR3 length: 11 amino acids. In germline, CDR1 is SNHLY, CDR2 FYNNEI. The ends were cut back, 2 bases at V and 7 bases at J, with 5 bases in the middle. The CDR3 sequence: CASSEYRTQYF. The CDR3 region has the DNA TGTGCCAGCAGTGAATATAGGACCCAGTACTTC. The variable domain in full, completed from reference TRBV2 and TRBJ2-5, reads EPEVTQTPSHQVTQMGQEVILRCVPISNHLYFYWYRQILGQKVEFLVSFYNNEISEKSEIFDDQFSVERPDGSNFTLKIRSTKLEDSAMYFCASSEYRTQYFGPGTRLLVL.

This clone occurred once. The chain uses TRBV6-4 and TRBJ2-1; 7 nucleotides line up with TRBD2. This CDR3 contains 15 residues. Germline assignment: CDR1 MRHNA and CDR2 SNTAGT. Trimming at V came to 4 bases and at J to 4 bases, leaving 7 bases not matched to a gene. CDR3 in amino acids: CASSVGLGVYNEQFF. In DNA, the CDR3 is TGTGCCAGCAGTGTAGGACTAGGGGTTTACAATGAGCAGTTCTTC.

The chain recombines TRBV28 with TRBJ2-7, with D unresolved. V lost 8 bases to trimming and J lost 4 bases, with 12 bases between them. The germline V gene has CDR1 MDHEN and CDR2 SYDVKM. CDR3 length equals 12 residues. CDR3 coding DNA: TGTGCCAGCCTAGGCTCCTTTTACGAGCAGTACTTC. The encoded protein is CASLGSFYEQYF.

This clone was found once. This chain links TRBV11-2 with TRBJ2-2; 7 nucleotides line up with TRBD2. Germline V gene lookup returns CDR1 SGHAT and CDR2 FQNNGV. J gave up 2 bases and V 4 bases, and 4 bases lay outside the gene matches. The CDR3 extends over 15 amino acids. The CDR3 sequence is CASSWGGVNTGELFF. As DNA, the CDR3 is TGTGCCAGCAGCTGGGGGGGGGTTAACACCGGGGAGCTGTTTTTT.

The CDR3 DNA is TGTGCCAGCAGCACGGGTCGAGGGTCTGGAAACACCATATATTTT. It codes for CASSTGRGSGNTIYF. The chain has TRBV7-2 and TRBJ1-3, with D uncertain. Trimming removed 5 bases at V and 1 base at J, with 12 bases between. The CDR3 is made up of 15 amino acids. Germline CDR1 SGHTA, CDR2 FQGNSA.

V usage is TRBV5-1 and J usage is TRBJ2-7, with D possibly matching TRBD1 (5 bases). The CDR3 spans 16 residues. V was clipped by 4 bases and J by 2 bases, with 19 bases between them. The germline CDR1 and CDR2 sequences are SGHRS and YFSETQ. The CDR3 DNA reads TGCGCCAGCAGCCTGCCGACAGCGATACTTCCCTACGAGCAGTACTTC. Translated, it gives CASSLPTAILPYEQYF.

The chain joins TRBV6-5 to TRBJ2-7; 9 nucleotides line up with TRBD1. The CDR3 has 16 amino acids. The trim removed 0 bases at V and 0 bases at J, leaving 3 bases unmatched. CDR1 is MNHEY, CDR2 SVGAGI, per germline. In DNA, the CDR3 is TGTGCCAGCAGTTACTCTCGGACAGGGGACTCCTACGAGCAGTACTTC. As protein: CASSYSRTGDSYEQYF.

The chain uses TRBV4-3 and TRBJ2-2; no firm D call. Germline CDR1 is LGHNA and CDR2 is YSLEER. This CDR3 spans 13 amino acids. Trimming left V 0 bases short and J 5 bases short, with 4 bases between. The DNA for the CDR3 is TGCGCCAGCAGCCAAGATCGGACCGGGGAGCTGTTTTTT. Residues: CASSQDRTGELFF.

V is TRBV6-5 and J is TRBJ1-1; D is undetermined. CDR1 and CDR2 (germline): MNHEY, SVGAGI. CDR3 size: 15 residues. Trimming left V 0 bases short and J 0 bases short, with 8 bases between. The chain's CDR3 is CASSYSEYMNTEAFF. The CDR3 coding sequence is TGTGCCAGCAGTTACTCGGAGTACATGAACACTGAAGCTTTCTTT.

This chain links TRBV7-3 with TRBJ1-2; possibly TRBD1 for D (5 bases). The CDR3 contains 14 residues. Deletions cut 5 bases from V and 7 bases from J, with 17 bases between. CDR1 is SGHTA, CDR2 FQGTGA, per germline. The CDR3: CASSPGGGLGGYTF. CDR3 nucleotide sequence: TGTGCCAGCAGCCCGGGGGGTGGGCTGGGTGGCTACACCTTC. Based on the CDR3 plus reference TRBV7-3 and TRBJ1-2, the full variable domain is GAGVSQTPSNKVTEKGKYVELRCDPISGHTALYWYRQSLGQGPEFLIYFQGTGAADDSGLPNDRFFAVRPEGSVSTLKIQRTERGDSAVYLCASSPGGGLGGYTFGSGTRLTVV.

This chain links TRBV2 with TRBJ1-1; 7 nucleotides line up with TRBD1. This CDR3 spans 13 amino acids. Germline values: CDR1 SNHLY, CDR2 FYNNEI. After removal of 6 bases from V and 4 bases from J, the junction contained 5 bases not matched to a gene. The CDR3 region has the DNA TGTGCCAGCAGCCCCGGGACAGCCACTGAAGCTTTCTTT. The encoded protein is CASSPGTATEAFF.

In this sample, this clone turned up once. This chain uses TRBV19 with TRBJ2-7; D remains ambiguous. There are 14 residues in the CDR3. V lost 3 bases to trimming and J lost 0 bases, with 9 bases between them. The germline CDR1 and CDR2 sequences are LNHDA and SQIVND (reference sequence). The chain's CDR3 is CASSIKRTSYEQYF. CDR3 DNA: TGTGCCAGTAGTATCAAGCGCACCTCCTACGAGCAGTACTTC.

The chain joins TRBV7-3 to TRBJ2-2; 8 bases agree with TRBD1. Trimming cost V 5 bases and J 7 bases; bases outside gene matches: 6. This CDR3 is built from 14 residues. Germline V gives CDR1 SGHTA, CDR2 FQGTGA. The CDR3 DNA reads TGTGCCAGCAGCAAAGACAGGGGCATCGGGGAGCTGTTTTTT. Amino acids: CASSKDRGIGELFF.

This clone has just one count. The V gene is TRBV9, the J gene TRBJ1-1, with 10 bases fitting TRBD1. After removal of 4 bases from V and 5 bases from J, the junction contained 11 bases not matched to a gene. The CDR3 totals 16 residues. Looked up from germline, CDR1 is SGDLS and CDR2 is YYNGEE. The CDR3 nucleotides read TGTGCCAGCAGCCTGGTCTCGGGACAGGGGAGTACTGAAGCTTTCTTT. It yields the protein CASSLVSGQGSTEAFF.

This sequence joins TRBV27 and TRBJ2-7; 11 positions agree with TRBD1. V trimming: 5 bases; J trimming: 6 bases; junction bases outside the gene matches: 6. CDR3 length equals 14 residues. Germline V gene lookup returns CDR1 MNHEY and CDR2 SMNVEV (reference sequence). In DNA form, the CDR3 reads TGTGCCAGCAGTCCGGACAGGGGGCTGGTCGAGCAGTACTTC. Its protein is CASSPDRGLVEQYF.

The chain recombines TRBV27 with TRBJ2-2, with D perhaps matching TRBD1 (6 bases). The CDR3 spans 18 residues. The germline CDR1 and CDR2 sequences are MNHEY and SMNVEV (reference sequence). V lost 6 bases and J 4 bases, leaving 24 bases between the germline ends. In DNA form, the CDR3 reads TGTGCCAGCAGCCGCACGGTCAGGCGGTGGGGGCGCACCGGGGAGCTGTTTTTT. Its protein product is CASSRTVRRWGRTGELFF.

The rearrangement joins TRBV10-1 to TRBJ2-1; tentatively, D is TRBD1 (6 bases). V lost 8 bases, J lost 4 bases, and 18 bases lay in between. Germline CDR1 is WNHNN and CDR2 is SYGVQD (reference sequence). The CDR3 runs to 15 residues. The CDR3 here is CASLLGGTHYNEQFF. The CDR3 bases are TGCGCCAGCCTCCTAGGGGGAACGCATTACAATGAGCAGTTCTTC.

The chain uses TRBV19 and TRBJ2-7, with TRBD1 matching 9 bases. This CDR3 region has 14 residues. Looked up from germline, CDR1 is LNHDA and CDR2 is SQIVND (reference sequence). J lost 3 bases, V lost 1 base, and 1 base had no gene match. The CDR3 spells CASSIAGQGYEQYF. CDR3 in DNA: TGTGCCAGTAGTATAGCGGGACAGGGCTACGAGCAGTACTTC.

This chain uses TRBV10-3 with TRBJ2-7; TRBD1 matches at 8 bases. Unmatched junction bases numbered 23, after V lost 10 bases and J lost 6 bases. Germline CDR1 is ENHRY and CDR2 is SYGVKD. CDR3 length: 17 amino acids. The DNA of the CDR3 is TGTGCCACCGATCCCGGGACAGGTGCCTATGGCCCGACCGAGCAGTACTTC. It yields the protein CATDPGTGAYGPTEQYF.